The 30 T cell receptor beta chains reported below all come from one sample, sequenced in a study of blood T cell repertoires in COVID-19. The table came from immunoSEQ multiplex PCR; TCRdb's copy has only in-frame clones and leaves some out. The data hold 50,000 to 55,000 clones, with about nine tenths observed a single time. Sequenced input: peripheral blood. Receptors originate from a man in his forties or fifties with active COVID-19.

The chain has TRBV6-5 and TRBJ2-7; 7 bases line up with TRBD1. From germline, CDR1 is MNHEY and CDR2 SVGAGI. J was trimmed by 4 bases and V by 4 bases; bases with no gene match: 10. The CDR3 is 15 residues long. The chain's CDR3 is CASSLTGPGVYEQYF. The CDR3, as DNA: TGTGCCAGCAGTTTGACAGGGCCAGGAGTTTACGAGCAGTACTTC.

The gene calls are TRBV7-2 and TRBJ2-1, with 7 positions matching TRBD2. CDR3 size: 16 residues. V dropped 4 bases and J dropped 8; count of bases not matched to a gene: 14. The germline gives CDR1 SGHTA, CDR2 FQGNSA. CDR3 residues: CASSSYSGGDQDEQFF. CDR3 DNA: TGTGCCAGCAGCTCGTACTCGGGGGGAGATCAGGATGAGCAGTTCTTC.

The rearrangement links TRBV28 to TRBJ1-5; no definite D call. Trimming took off 9 bases at V and 6 bases at J, with 12 bases between the two ends. CDR1 MDHEN and CDR2 SYDVKM come from the germline V gene. This CDR3 region has 12 residues. The CDR3 nucleotides read TGTGCCAGTACGAGATCGGGTCAGCCCCAGCATTTT. It specifies CASTRSGQPQHF.

The rearrangement links TRBV27 to TRBJ2-7; 8 nucleotides align to TRBD2. J lost 0 bases, V lost 7 bases, and 5 bases had no gene match. The CDR3 spans 14 residues. From germline, CDR1 is MNHEY and CDR2 SMNVEV (reference sequence). The CDR3 nucleotides are TGTGCCAGCAAGAGGCTAGCGGGCTCCTACGAGCAGTACTTC. Translated: CASKRLAGSYEQYF.

J is TRBJ1-1 and V is TRBV28, with D possibly being TRBD1 (5 bases). Germline assignment: CDR1 MDHEN and CDR2 SYDVKM. Trimming left V 6 bases short and J 0 bases short, with 17 bases between. The CDR3 runs to 16 residues. The CDR3 spells CASSRPPQGMNTEAFF. CDR3 in DNA: TGTGCCAGCAGCCGACCACCCCAGGGCATGAACACTGAAGCTTTCTTT.

The CDR3: CASSVMLGDTEAFF. The CDR3 DNA reads TGTGCCAGCAGCGTTATGTTAGGGGATACTGAAGCTTTCTTT. The chain is built from TRBV7-8 and TRBJ1-1; D is possibly TRBD1 (5 bases). Germline values: CDR1 SGHVS, CDR2 FQNEAQ. The CDR3 has 14 amino acids. V lost 5 bases and J 5 bases, leaving 15 bases between the germline ends.

To note about this clone: At one end, the junction sequence differs from germline, possibly due to a read error. The V gene is TRBV3-1 (or the pseudogene TRBV3-2), the J gene TRBJ1-1; D ambiguous. Germline CDR1 and CDR2: LGHDT and YNNKEL (reference sequence). The CDR3 extends over 15 amino acids. The DNA for the CDR3 is TGTGCCAGCCGCCAAGGGCTCTCTCTGAACACTGAAGCTTTCTTT. This codes for CASRQGLSLNTEAFF.

This chain links TRBV2 with TRBJ2-7, with D perhaps matching TRBD1 (6 bases). This CDR3 has 14 residues. Trimming took 7 bases from V and 6 from J, leaving 19 bases between them. CDR1 and CDR2 (germline): SNHLY, FYNNEI. The CDR3 loop reads CASTRQASYSEQYF. The CDR3, as DNA: TGTGCCAGCACCAGACAGGCCTCTTATAGCGAGCAGTACTTC.

This chain uses TRBV12-3 or TRBV12-4 with TRBJ2-1, with 7 bases fitting TRBD2. The CDR3 contains 13 residues. V dropped 6 bases and J dropped 11; count of bases not matched to a gene: 10. This chain's CDR3 is CASRPYPSGKQFF. CDR3 coding DNA: TGTGCCAGCAGGCCTTACCCTAGCGGCAAGCAGTTCTTC.

This clone was found a few times. The V call is TRBV30, the J call TRBJ1-2, with D maybe TRBD1 (6 bases). The CDR3 is 10 amino acids. From germline, CDR1 is GTSNPN and CDR2 SVGIG (reference sequence). V was pared by 6 bases and J by 7 bases, with 9 bases between. CDR3 coding DNA: TGTGCCTGCAGGGGATCTGGCTACACCTTC. Translated, it gives CACRGSGYTF. Combining the CDR3 with reference TRBV30 and TRBJ1-2 gives the whole variable domain SQTIHQWPATLVQPVGSPLSLECTVEGTSNPNLYWYRQAAGRGLQLLFYSVGIGQISSEVPQNLSASRPQDRQFILSSKKLLLSDSGFYLCACRGSGYTFGSGTRLTVV.

The CDR3 protein is CASRRLAHTDTQYF. The CDR3 DNA follows: TGTGCCAGCAGGCGCCTAGCGCACACAGATACGCAGTATTTT. This rearrangement joins TRBV7-2 to TRBJ2-3; D possibly corresponds to TRBD2 (6 bases). Trimming took 6 bases from V and 2 from J, leaving 12 bases between them. Germline V gene lookup returns CDR1 SGHTA and CDR2 FQGNSA. The CDR3 totals 14 residues.

This chain connects TRBV6-5 to TRBJ1-1, with 7 nucleotides matching TRBD1. This CDR3 has 13 residues. From germline, CDR1 is MNHEY and CDR2 SVGAGI. Germline trimming cut 2 bases from V and 8 bases from J; bases unmatched to any gene: 5. The CDR3 loop reads CASSYEGTVEAFF. The DNA for the CDR3 is TGTGCCAGCAGTTACGAGGGGACAGTCGAAGCTTTCTTT.

V is TRBV12-5 and J is TRBJ1-5; D gene ambiguous. There are 12 residues in the CDR3. Germline CDR1 reads LGHNT; CDR2 reads FRNRAP. V gave up 6 bases and J gave up 9 bases, with 12 bases separating them. In DNA, the CDR3 is TGTGCTAGTGGGTCTCAACCGGGGCCCCAGCATTTT. Protein: CASGSQPGPQHF.

The sample holds one count of this clone. The rearrangement joins TRBV19 to TRBJ1-5, with D perhaps TRBD1 (5 bases). Trimming left V 5 bases short and J 4 bases short, with 9 bases between. Germline V gives CDR1 LNHDA, CDR2 SQIVND (reference sequence). The CDR3 is 13 amino acids. CDR3 DNA sequence: TGTGCCAGTAGTCCGCAGGGAAATCAGCCCCAGCATTTT. Amino acids: CASSPQGNQPQHF.

Comment on this clone: This CDR3 is also generated by other DNA sequences in the sample. V and J are TRBV5-4 and TRBJ1-1; unclear D gene. Germline V gene lookup returns CDR1 SGHNT and CDR2 YYREEE (reference sequence). This CDR3 has 14 residues. V dropped 0 bases and J dropped 3 bases, with 9 bases sitting between them. CDR3 DNA: TGTGCCAGCAGCTTGGTTCCCGGGGACACTGAAGCTTTCTTT. Translating it yields CASSLVPGDTEAFF.

The chain carries TRBV6-5 and TRBJ2-3, with TRBD2 matching over 11 bases. Germline V lookup: CDR1 MNHEY, CDR2 SVGAGI. Trimming took 4 bases from V and 10 from J; bases not matched to a gene: 7. The CDR3 has 14 amino acids. CDR3 sequence reads: CASSSSGGPVSQYF. CDR3 sequence (DNA): TGTGCCAGCAGTTCTAGCGGGGGGCCCGTTTCGCAGTATTTT.

The genes are TRBV7-9 and TRBJ1-3, with no clear D. The CDR3 consists of 14 residues. Looked up from germline, CDR1 is SEHNR and CDR2 is FQNEAQ (reference sequence). Trimming pared 5 bases from V and 0 bases from J, leaving 8 bases between. CDR3 protein: CASSPVGSGNTIYF. CDR3 sequence (DNA): TGTGCCAGCAGCCCTGTCGGCTCTGGAAACACCATATATTTT. The full variable domain, with the rest looked up from reference TRBV7-9 and TRBJ1-3, is DTGVSQNPRHKITKRGQNVTFRCDPISEHNRLYWYRQTLGQGPEFLTYFQNEAQLEKSRLLSDRFSAERPKGSFSTLEIQRTEQGDSAMYLCASSPVGSGNTIYFGEGSWLTVV.

The rearrangement links TRBV3-1 (or the pseudogene TRBV3-2) to TRBJ1-2; 11 bases match TRBD1. V trimming: 8 bases; J trimming: 4 bases; junction bases outside the gene matches: 3. Germline V CDR1 and CDR2: LGHDT, YNNKEL (reference sequence). This CDR3 is 13 amino acids long. This CDR3 is CASGQGAVYGYTF. Written as DNA, the CDR3 is TGTGCCAGCGGACAGGGGGCGGTCTATGGCTACACCTTC.

This chain connects TRBV27 to TRBJ2-1, with D possibly being TRBD1 (6 bases). The V gene's germline CDR1 is MNHEY and CDR2 SMNVEV (reference sequence). V dropped 4 bases and J dropped 5 bases, with 12 bases sitting between them. This CDR3 spans 14 amino acids. The CDR3 DNA sequence: TGTGCCAGCAGTTGGGCAGGGGCCGACAATGAGCAGTTCTTC. Protein product: CASSWAGADNEQFF.

The chain recombines TRBV11-2 with TRBJ2-5; possibly TRBD1 for D (5 bases). CDR1 and CDR2 from the germline V gene are SGHAT and FQNNGV. CDR3 length: 14 residues. Trimming removed 1 base at V and 5 bases at J, with 11 bases between. The DNA for the CDR3 is TGTGCCAGCAGCTTAGGGGGCGCTTCTGAGACCCAGTACTTC. Its protein is CASSLGGASETQYF.

The rearrangement joins TRBV5-5 to TRBJ2-6; D call uncertain. Germline CDR1 and CDR2: SGHKS and YYEKEE (reference sequence). The CDR3 has 16 residues. V shed 1 base and J shed 0 bases, with 8 bases lying between them. The CDR3 DNA reads as TGTGCCAGCAGCTTGTTAGCTGTCTCTGGGGCCAACGTCCTGACTTTC. Its protein product is CASSLLAVSGANVLTF.

The count of this clone is one. This sequence joins TRBV6-1 and TRBJ2-3, with D hard to call. V was cut by 2 bases and J by 11 bases, with 11 bases left in between. Germline V gives CDR1 MNHNS, CDR2 SASEGT. The CDR3 has 12 residues. CDR3 in DNA: TGTGCCAGCAGTGAAACCCTGAGGAAGCAGTATTTT. Protein: CASSETLRKQYF.

The CDR3: CASSLNLAANYEQYF. As DNA, the CDR3 is TGTGCCAGCAGCTTAAACCTCGCGGCTAACTACGAGCAGTACTTC. The V gene is TRBV11-2, the J gene TRBJ2-7; D unclear. Germline CDR1 and CDR2: SGHAT and FQNNGV. V lost 2 bases and J 3 bases, leaving 14 bases between the germline ends. This CDR3 is 15 amino acids long.

CDR3 DNA sequence: TGTGCCAGCAGTTTATTAGGGGCTCGAGACTTTTATAATTCACCCCTCCACTTT. This sequence encodes CASSLLGARDFYNSPLHF. This sequence joins TRBV27 and TRBJ1-6; D possibly corresponds to TRBD1 (5 bases). The CDR3 spans 18 residues. Germline CDR1 reads MNHEY; CDR2 reads SMNVEV (reference sequence). The V end lost 1 base, the J end lost 4 bases, and 17 bases lay between the germline ends.

This sequence joins TRBV20-1 and TRBJ1-6; D perhaps matches TRBD1 (5 bases). This CDR3 is 14 amino acids long. Germline CDR1 and CDR2: DFQATT and SNEGSKA (reference sequence). Trimming left V 3 bases short and J 7 bases short, with 13 bases between. The CDR3 sequence is CSASARDANSPLHF. Here the CDR3 DNA reads TGCAGTGCTAGTGCGCGGGACGCGAATTCACCCCTCCACTTT.

This clone was counted between two and nine times. The chain uses TRBV9 and TRBJ2-6; D possibly corresponds to TRBD2 (6 bases). Trimming stripped 6 bases from V and 3 bases from J, with 13 bases between. The CDR3 loop spans 15 amino acids. Germline V CDR1 and CDR2: SGDLS, YYNGEE. CDR3 DNA: TGTGCCAGCAACCACCCGGGAGATGGGGCCAACGTCCTGACTTTC. Its protein product is CASNHPGDGANVLTF. The variable domain in full, with the rest retrieved from reference TRBV9 and TRBJ2-6, is DSGVTQTPKHLITATGQRVTLRCSPRSGDLSVYWYQQSLDQGLQFLIQYYNGEERAKGNILERFSAQQFPDLHSELNLSSLELGDSALYFCASNHPGDGANVLTFGAGSRLTVL.

The chain joins TRBV10-3 to TRBJ1-2; D call uncertain. V shed 4 bases and J shed 6 bases, with 18 bases lying between them. Germline CDR1 and CDR2: ENHRY and SYGVKD. There are 15 residues in the CDR3. The CDR3 loop is CAISGDGTRLNGYTF. As DNA, the CDR3 is TGTGCCATCAGTGGTGATGGCACCCGATTGAATGGCTACACCTTC.

The chain couples TRBV6-6 to TRBJ1-5; D is undetermined. V was pared by 6 bases and J by 4 bases, with 4 bases between. The CDR3 contains 11 residues. Per germline, CDR1 MNHNY and CDR2 SVGAGI (reference sequence). CDR3 region: CASRQNQPQHF. Written as DNA, the CDR3 is TGTGCCAGCAGACAGAATCAGCCCCAGCATTTT.

The chain couples TRBV25-1 to TRBJ2-3; the match to TRBD2 covers 8 bases. The V gene's germline CDR1 is MGHDK and CDR2 SYGVNS. With V trimmed by 5 bases and J by 1 base, 2 bases remained unmatched. This CDR3 spans 14 amino acids. DNA of the CDR3: TGTGCCAGCAGTCTAGCGGGCCGCACAGATACGCAGTATTTT. Its protein is CASSLAGRTDTQYF.

The CDR3 bases are TGTGCCATCAGGCAGACGGGAGGGAGCACCGGGGAGCTGTTTTTT. It codes for CAIRQTGGSTGELFF. The chain recombines TRBV10-3 with TRBJ2-2, with 8 bases that match TRBD2. Germline V CDR1 and CDR2: ENHRY, SYGVKD. The CDR3 extends over 15 amino acids. V gave up 6 bases and J gave up 4 bases; unmatched junction bases: 7.